This T cell receptor beta chain was obtained from a study of shared clonotypes between healthy human individuals. Study findings and constraints: Large depth notwithstanding, sorted-subset sequencing proved incomplete by rarefaction.

TCRdb's table, derived via immunoSEQ multiplex PCR, lists solely in-frame clones and lacks some. There are about 2.4 million clones in the sample; 93% occur only once, and 0.35% to 0.45% lies in the top ten. A note on this clone: Its target is unknown.

The investigators split CD4+ cells into a CD45RA+ naive subset and a CD45RA-negative memory subset. The source material was naive CD4+ T cells from PBMCs. Subset given: CD45RA+ positively selected. This TCR was sampled from a man between 18 and 29 years old in good health. Some clones in this sample may be carry-over from other donors' samples.

In DNA, the CDR3 is TGTGCCAGCAGCGGAGGGACAGACCTTAACTATGGCTACACCTTC. This encodes CASSGGTDLNYGYTF. The chain has TRBV9 and TRBJ1-2; 7 nucleotides match TRBD1. J lost 1 base, V lost 3 bases, and 6 bases had no gene match. CDR1 SGDLS and CDR2 YYNGEE come from the germline V gene. The CDR3 extends over 15 amino acids.